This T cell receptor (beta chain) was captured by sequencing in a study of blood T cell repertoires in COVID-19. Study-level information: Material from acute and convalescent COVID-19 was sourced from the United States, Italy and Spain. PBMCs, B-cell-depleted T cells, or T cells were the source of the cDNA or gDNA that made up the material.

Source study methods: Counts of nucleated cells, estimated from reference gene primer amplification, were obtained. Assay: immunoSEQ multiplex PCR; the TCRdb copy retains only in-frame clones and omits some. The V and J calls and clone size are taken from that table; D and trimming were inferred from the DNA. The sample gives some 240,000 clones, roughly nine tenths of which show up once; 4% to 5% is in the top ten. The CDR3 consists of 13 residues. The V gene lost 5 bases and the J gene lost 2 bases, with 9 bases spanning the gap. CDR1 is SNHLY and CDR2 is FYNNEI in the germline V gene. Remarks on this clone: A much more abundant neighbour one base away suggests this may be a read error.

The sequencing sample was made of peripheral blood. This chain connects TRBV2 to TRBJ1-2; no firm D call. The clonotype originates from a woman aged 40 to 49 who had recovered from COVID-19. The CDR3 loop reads CASSLQINYGYTF. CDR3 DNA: TGTGCCAGCAGTTTACAGATAAACTATGGCTACACCTTC. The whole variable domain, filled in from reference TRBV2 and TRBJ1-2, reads EPEVTQTPSHQVTQMGQEVILRCVPISNHLYFYWYRQILGQKVEFLVSFYNNEISEKSEIFDDQFSVERPDGSNFTLKIRSTKLEDSAMYFCASSLQINYGYTFGSGTRLTVV.